These 2 T cell receptor beta chains were sequenced from one sample in a study of technical replicates of blood from a handful of donors. The table came from immunoSEQ multiplex PCR; TCRdb's copy has only in-frame clones and leaves some out. The sample has 78,000 or so clones; 90% to 95% are singletons. The sequencing sample was made of T cells isolated from PBMCs. The source is a human donor in good health. Some clones in this sample may be carry-over from other donors' samples.

This clone was detected a few times. V usage is TRBV10-1 and J usage is TRBJ2-7, with D possibly being TRBD2 (7 bases). Germline-derived CDR1 and CDR2 are WNHNN and SYGVQD (reference sequence). This CDR3 contains 15 residues. Trimming took off 4 bases at V and 1 base at J, with 14 bases between the two ends. CDR3 sequence: CASSGGGGGSYEQYF. The CDR3 nucleotides read TGCGCCAGCAGTGGAGGGGGAGGGGGTTCCTACGAGCAGTACTTC.

V gene TRBV4-1 combines with J gene TRBJ2-7; D unresolved. Looked up from germline, CDR1 is MGHRA and CDR2 is YSYEKL. The V end lost 4 bases, the J end lost 3 bases, and 10 bases lay between the germline ends. The CDR3 covers 13 residues. CDR3 DNA sequence: TGCGCCAGCAGCCCAAGGAGCGACTACGAGCAGTACTTC. The encoded protein is CASSPRSDYEQYF.